Listed below are T cell receptor beta chains from one sample, sequenced in a study of neoadjuvant anti-PD-1 for oral cavity cancer. TCRdb's copy holds only in-frame clones and misses some; the assay was immunoSEQ multiplex PCR. Of tens of thousands of clones in the sample, around 80% were seen once. Source: PBMCs, taken before nivolumab (anti-PD-1) treatment. Receptor source: a person aged 35 to 85 with oral cavity squamous cell carcinoma. Each CDR3 is given without its conserved first and last residue.

J gene	V gene	CDR3 protein
TRBJ1-1	TRBV5-6	ASSLAAASEAF
TRBJ1-2	TRBV27	ASSLSGQVANYGYT
TRBJ2-1	TRBV5-1	ASSFTTYNEQF
TRBJ2-7	TRBV5-1	ASSLGGASYEQY
TRBJ1-2	TRBV20-1	SARETGGYT
TRBJ1-1	TRBV11-2	ASSLPFGQEGTEAF
TRBJ1-1	TRBV7-9	ASSSFAGAGNTEAF
TRBJ1-2	TRBV20-1	SARGGHGYT
TRBJ2-3	TRBV30	AWSGSPQGLALLSPDTQY
TRBJ2-1	TRBV19	ASIEREGFRQF
TRBJ1-5	TRBV4-1	ASSQVASQYSNQPQH
TRBJ2-1	TRBV2	ASSVGQGWNEQF
TRBJ1-1	TRBV30	AWSVRKNTEAF
TRBJ2-1	TRBV21-1	ASSKDVDLTRNNEQF
TRBJ2-5	TRBV20-1	SARDRETQY
TRBJ2-7	TRBV7-8	ASSFGPTAYEQY
TRBJ2-7	TRBV15	ATSRDRAPAYEQY
TRBJ1-2	TRBV7-9	ASSLTQNNYGYT
TRBJ2-7	TRBV30	AWKPGWTYEQY
TRBJ2-6	TRBV4-1	ASSQDPTRTGANVLT
TRBJ2-7	TRBV5-4	ASSRPGQGTL
TRBJ2-1	TRBV7-2	ASSPDSNEQF
TRBJ1-2	TRBV5-4	ASSPPPGINYGYT
TRBJ1-1	TRBV5-4	ASSQGTRTSVPEAF
TRBJ2-1	TRBV27	ASSLGTGGSNEQF
TRBJ1-1	TRBV30	AWSRAGGTEAF
TRBJ2-7	TRBV5-4	ASSLAGGDEQY
TRBJ1-1	TRBV10-3	AISEVGVAGSEAF
TRBJ1-1	TRBV7-8	ASNQGLANTEAF
TRBJ2-7	TRBV2	ASGTFSEQY
TRBJ1-2	TRBV30	AWSVMAANYGYT
TRBJ1-1	TRBV4-1	ASSQDGTGHKNTEAF
TRBJ1-3	TRBV5-1	ASSLGQASGNTIY
TRBJ2-1	TRBV21-1	ASSKYGAYYPGPLFTGEQF
TRBJ2-6	TRBV25-1	ASSDTGPPGAGANVLT
TRBJ2-5	TRBV5-1	ASSLGLAGVGGETQY
TRBJ1-3	TRBV9	ASSEKQGSGNTIY
TRBJ2-3	TRBV11-2	ASSLAVTDTQY
TRBJ2-3	TRBV6-5	ASSFAGGSTDTQY
TRBJ2-7	TRBV28	ASSPAGQGQYEQY
TRBJ2-7	TRBV30	AWSVPGPEQY
TRBJ2-1	TRBV7-6	ASSLSLAPNEQF
TRBJ2-2	TRBV9	ASSVGVGRRELF
TRBJ2-3	TRBV7-3	ASSPSGGTSDTQY
TRBJ2-3	TRBV29-1	SATPQGGGTDTQY
TRBJ2-7	TRBV7-8	ASSRRQGVHEQY
TRBJ1-2	TRBV27	ASAPGQSYGYT
TRBJ2-3	TRBV13	ASSLEGTDTQY
TRBJ2-3	TRBV10-2	ASRETHSTDTQY
TRBJ2-7	TRBV5-1	ASSQGTGPYEQY
TRBJ1-1	TRBV5-1	ASTQGMNTEAF
TRBJ2-7	TRBV30	AFGVLYEQY
TRBJ1-1	TRBV9	ASSAQQGGPGAF
TRBJ2-7	TRBV4-1	ASSLQSGAYYEQY